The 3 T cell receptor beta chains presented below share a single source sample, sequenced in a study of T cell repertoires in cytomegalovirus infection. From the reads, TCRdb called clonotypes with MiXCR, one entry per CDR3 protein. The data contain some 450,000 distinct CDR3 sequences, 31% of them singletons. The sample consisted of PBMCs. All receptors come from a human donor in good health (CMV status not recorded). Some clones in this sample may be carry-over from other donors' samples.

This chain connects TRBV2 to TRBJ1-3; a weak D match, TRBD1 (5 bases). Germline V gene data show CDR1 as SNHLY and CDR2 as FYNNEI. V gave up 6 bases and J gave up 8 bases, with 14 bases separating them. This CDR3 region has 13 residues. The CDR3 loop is CASRAGRQDTIYF. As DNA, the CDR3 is TGTGCCAGCAGGGCGGGACGCCAAGACACCATATATTTT. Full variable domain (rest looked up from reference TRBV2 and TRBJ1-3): EPEVTQTPSHQVTQMGQEVILRCVPISNHLYFYWYRQILGQKVEFLVSFYNNEISEKSEIFDDQFSVERPDGSNFTLKIRSTKLEDSAMYFCASRAGRQDTIYFGEGSWLTVV.

The CDR3 nucleotides read TGTGCCAGCAGCCACGAAGGGGGCCTCCCTAACTATGGCTACACCTTC. Translation gives CASSHEGGLPNYGYTF. This chain uses TRBV11-2 with TRBJ1-2, with TRBD1 matching 7 bases. Germline assignment: CDR1 SGHAT and CDR2 FQNNGV. The J segment lost 0 bases and the V segment lost 5 bases, leaving 9 bases of the junction unmatched. The CDR3 has 16 residues.

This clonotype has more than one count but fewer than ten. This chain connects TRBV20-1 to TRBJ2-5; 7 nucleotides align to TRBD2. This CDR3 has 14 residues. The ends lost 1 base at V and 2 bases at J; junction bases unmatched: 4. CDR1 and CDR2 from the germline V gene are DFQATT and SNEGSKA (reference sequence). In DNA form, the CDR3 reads TGCAGTGCTAGAGTGCCGGGACTACAAGAGACCCAGTACTTC. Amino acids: CSARVPGLQETQYF.